Listed here is a single TCR beta chain. The antigen this receptor binds is unknown. Qualities for individual bases were not recorded, and no much larger clone is one base off. The CDR3 regions of human TCRbeta chains were analyzed by immunosequencing. Under the source paper's analysis protocol: TCRs in the repertoires were compared against a reference library of SARS-CoV-2-specific TCRs that had been generated with the MIRA antigen-specificity platform. Breadth was defined as the fraction of unique TCRs that were SARS-CoV-2-associated, and depth was defined as the fraction of total T cells that were SARS-CoV-2-associated. Using the MIRA data, each spike-specific TCR was assigned both to the spike region to which the TCR was reactive and to a CD4 or CD8 class. Log10-transformed breadth and depth values were compared by one-way ANOVA with Sidak's multiple comparisons tests. TCRdb mirrors the immuneACCESS table, restricted to in-frame sequences. Some clones are absent from its copies; in checked studies, under half trace to an unresolved V gene, and the reason for the others is unknown. Clone size and the V and J calls come from that table; the DNA yielded D and trimming. The sample profile shows around 180,000 clones; roughly nine tenths of them were found once. The ten largest account for less than 3% of the sample.

These data come from a study of T cell responses to AZD1222 COVID-19 vaccine (dated by TCRdb to the early 2020s). The study in broad terms: AZD1222 recipients whose second dose came at about 4 weeks and those whose second dose came at about 12 weeks were combined into one group, since spike-specific TCR depth and breadth did not differ between the two schedules. A total of approximately 240 trial participants underwent TCR sequencing, of whom about 200 received two doses of AZD1222 and about 25 received two doses of the MenACWY control vaccine. Trial participants were enrolled by age into 18-55, 56-69 and 70-plus year subgroups, with roughly 160, 29 and 62 TCR-sequenced participants respectively.

Taken with the paper, the label for time point translates to: baseline before first vaccination. Samples from vaccinated people were obtained from the UK trials COV001 and COV002, which included a single-blind randomized controlled phase 2/3 trial of AZD1222 (ChAdOx1 nCoV-19) in healthy adults. For TCRbeta chain sequencing, PBMC samples were collected from trial participants at day 0 and at day 28 after the second dose. Study-wide findings and limitations: Conclusions about previously exposed vaccinees are limited because only five to seven AZD1222 recipients were SARS-CoV-2 seropositive at baseline. In the small 56-69-year group, the increase in depth fell short of significance, most likely because of low power. Participants were mostly white British and included more females than males, and it was suggested by the authors that clonal diversity may have been underestimated. The whole spike protein was spanned by vaccine-associated CD4 TCRs, and dominant responses were seen in regions 160-218 and 743-854. Because no day 14 peak-response samples were available, the repertoires could be characterized only after the peak T cell response. Spike-specific TCR breadth and depth rose significantly after two AZD1222 doses compared with day 0 and with MenACWY recipients. Reportedly, almost half of the unique spike-specific TCRs recognized epitopes lying outside the regions that are mutated in the B.1.351 and B.1.1.7 variants.

Trimming removed 3 bases from V and 4 bases from J; the gene matches leave 4 bases unexplained. The CDR3 measures 14 amino acids from cysteine to phenylalanine. Just CDR3 DNA is preserved here, 42 bases in frame from base 1. Per the germline V gene (reference sequence), SEHNR is the CDR1 and FQNEAQ is the CDR2. The chain uses TRBV7-9 and TRBJ2-3; the junction holds 7 bases that match TRBD2. This specimen consisted of peripheral blood, obtained on day 0 of AZD1222 vaccination. This TCR came from an adult in good health. The encoded CDR3 is CASSFAGASDTQYF. In nucleotides, the sequence is TGTGCCAGCAGCTTTGCGGGAGCCTCAGATACGCAGTATTTT. The entire variable domain, with the stretches around the CDR3 drawn from the reference TRBV7-9 and TRBJ2-3 proteins, is DTGVSQNPRHKITKRGQNVTFRCDPISEHNRLYWYRQTLGQGPEFLTYFQNEAQLEKSRLLSDRFSAERPKGSFSTLEIQRTEQGDSAMYLCASSFAGASDTQYFGPGTRLTVL.